The rows below give T cell receptor beta chains drawn from one sample of a study of CXCR3 chemokines and chemotherapy response in bladder cancer. One entry per CDR3 protein, called by TCRdb with MiXCR from the PCR reads. The data contain 7,000 to 9,500 distinct CDR3 sequences, 23% of them singletons. This specimen was taken from a patient whose treatment included neoadjuvant chemotherapy. Receptors originate from a human donor with bladder cancer that did not respond to neoadjuvant chemotherapy. Each CDR3 is given with its conserved first and last residue. A D gene is named only where the DNA matches it firmly. Expanded clones get a size class; other rows say once, few or many, or leave the size out.

clone_size	d_call	j_call	v_call	cdr3_nt	cdr3_aa
many	-	TRBJ2-7	TRBV6-2/TRBV6-3	TGTGCCAGTAGGAGGTCTCCCTTGTACGAGCAGTACTTC	CASRRSPLYEQYF
-	-	TRBJ2-3	TRBV19	TGTGCCAGTAGTTTCGACACAGATACGCAGTATTTT	CASSFDTDTQYF
medium-sized	TRBD2	TRBJ2-1	TRBV6-1	TGTGCCAGCAGCGGACTAGCGGGGGTGGGAAATGAGCAGTTCTTC	CASSGLAGVGNEQFF
-	TRBD1	TRBJ1-2	TRBV28	TGTGCCAGCCTCGGACAGGGCGATGGCTACACCTTC	CASLGQGDGYTF
many	TRBD2	TRBJ2-5	TRBV18	TGTGCCAGCTCCCCCCCTCCGGGACTAGCGGGGCAAGAGACCCAGTACTTC	CASSPPPGLAGQETQYF
many	-	TRBJ2-1	TRBV6-5	TGTGCCAGCAGCATAACCCGTCGGGGTGAGCAGTTCTTC	CASSITRRGEQFF
many	-	TRBJ2-1	TRBV2	TGTGCCAGCAGTGTAGGCCACTCTCGTGAGCAGTTCTTC	CASSVGHSREQFF
many	TRBD2	TRBJ2-3	TRBV9	TGTGCCAGCAGCGTAGGGCGGGGGGGGCCAGATACGCAGTATTTT	CASSVGRGGPDTQYF
many	TRBD1	TRBJ1-1	TRBV7-9	TGTGCCAGCAGCCCCCCAGGGGGAGGGAACACTGAAGCTTTCTTT	CASSPPGGGNTEAFF
many	TRBD1	TRBJ2-3	TRBV10-3	TGTGCCAGCAGTTACTCGACAGGGACAGGGATAGAAGATACGCAGTATTTT	CASSYSTGTGIEDTQYF
many	-	TRBJ2-6	TRBV5-6	TGTGCCAGCAGCTTGGGGCAGGGGAGGTCTGGGGCCAACGTCCTGACTTTC	CASSLGQGRSGANVLTF
many	-	TRBJ2-3	TRBV27	TGTGCCAGCAGTTTTATGAGCACAGATACGCAGTATTTT	CASSFMSTDTQYF
-	TRBD1	TRBJ2-3	TRBV7-2	TGTGCCAGCATGAAGGGGGCGTCGGCAGATACGCAGTATTTT	CASMKGASADTQYF
-	-	TRBJ1-2	TRBV7-2	TGTGCCAGCAGCTCCGGACAGCTAACTAACTATGGCTACACCTTC	CASSSGQLTNYGYTF
many	TRBD1	TRBJ2-1	TRBV20-1	TGCAGTGCCGAGGGAGGACAGGGAACGGATGAGCAGTTCTTC	CSAEGGQGTDEQFF
many	TRBD1	TRBJ2-7	TRBV6-6	TGTGCCAGCAGTCTACCGGGACAGGGGTTCTACGAGCAGTACTTC	CASSLPGQGFYEQYF
-	-	TRBJ1-4	TRBV9	TGTGCCAGCAGCGTCGGACAGTCTGCAACTAATGAAAAACTGTTTTTT	CASSVGQSATNEKLFF
medium-sized	TRBD2	TRBJ2-1	TRBV7-2	TGTGCCAGCATCTGGGCAGGGACTAGCGGTTACAATGAGCAGTTCTTC	CASIWAGTSGYNEQFF
medium-sized	TRBD2	TRBJ2-3	TRBV7-2	TGTGCCAGCAGCCCTTCTAGCGGGGGCAGCACAGATACGCAGTATTTT	CASSPSSGGSTDTQYF
medium-sized	-	TRBJ1-1	TRBV19	TGTGCCAGTTCACGGGGGGACACTGAAGCTTTCTTT	CASSRGDTEAFF
-	TRBD2	TRBJ2-5	TRBV6-1	TGTGCCAGCAGGGGACTAGCGGGGGGGGTAGAGACCCAGTACTTC	CASRGLAGGVETQYF
large	-	TRBJ2-5	TRBV19	TGTGCCAGTAGGCGGGGGCCAGGAAAGACCCAGTACTTC	CASRRGPGKTQYF
many	-	TRBJ1-1	TRBV18	TGTGCCAGCTCACCAAGGCAGAGCTTTCTGGACACTGAAGCTTTCTTT	CASSPRQSFLDTEAFF
many	TRBD1	TRBJ2-2	TRBV12-3/TRBV12-4	TGTGCCAGCAGTCCCCGGACAGGGGGCTGGACCGGGGAGCTGTTTTTT	CASSPRTGGWTGELFF
many	TRBD1	TRBJ2-5	TRBV9	TGTGCCAGCAGCTCGTGGACAGGGGGCGCAGAGACCCAGTACTTC	CASSSWTGGAETQYF
many	-	TRBJ1-3	TRBV18	TGTGCCAGTACCGGGCCCAGCTCTGGAAACACCATATATTTT	CASTGPSSGNTIYF
many	-	TRBJ1-1	TRBV7-2	TGTGCCAGCAGTTGGTCGGGACAAATCGCTGAAGCTTTCTTT	CASSWSGQIAEAFF
many	TRBD1	TRBJ2-7	TRBV27	TGTGCCAGCAGCCCGACAGGGGCCCACTTCTACGAGCAGTACTTC	CASSPTGAHFYEQYF
many	-	TRBJ2-7	TRBV20-1	TGCAGTGCTCCCGGAGTGCTGCGACCTTACGAGCAGTACTTC	CSAPGVLRPYEQYF
-	TRBD1	TRBJ2-6	TRBV6-6	TGTGCCAGCAAGACAGGGGGCGGAACGGGGGCCAACGTCCTGACTTTC	CASKTGGGTGANVLTF
many	-	TRBJ1-1	TRBV4-1	TGCGCCAGCAGGCCACCCCACTTGAACACTGAAGCTTTCTTT	CASRPPHLNTEAFF
-	-	TRBJ2-4	TRBV27	TGTGCCAGTTTATCGTTGGGAAACATTCAGTACTTC	CASLSLGNIQYF
many	TRBD1	TRBJ1-2	TRBV25-1	TGTGCCAGCAGTGAATCCCACAGGGGCGCAGACTTC	CASSESHRGADF
many	-	TRBJ1-4	TRBV15	TGTGCCACCAGCAGCGCAGGGACCGATGAAAAACTGTTTTTT	CATSSAGTDEKLFF
many	TRBD1	TRBJ2-5	TRBV7-9	TGTGCCAGCAGCCAAATGGGGACAGTCCAAGAGACCCAGTACTTC	CASSQMGTVQETQYF
many	-	TRBJ1-4	TRBV20-1	TGCAGTGCTAAACAGGGTATCGATGAAAAACTGTTTTTT	CSAKQGIDEKLFF
medium-sized	TRBD2	TRBJ2-2	TRBV6-2/TRBV6-3	TGTGCCAGCCGTGGGGGGGTAACCGGGGAGCTGTTTTTT	CASRGGVTGELFF
many	TRBD1	TRBJ1-3	TRBV7-2	TGTGCCAGCAGCTTGAGGGGGCTTGGAAACACCATATATTTT	CASSLRGLGNTIYF
-	TRBD2	TRBJ2-1	TRBV4-3	TGCGCCAGCAGCCAAGCAGCGGGGGGATTTAGGAATGAGCAGTTCTTC	CASSQAAGGFRNEQFF
many	-	TRBJ1-1	TRBV12-3/TRBV12-4	TGTGCCAGCAGTTTAATTGCTCCCCCGGGCACTGAAGCTTTCTTT	CASSLIAPPGTEAFF
-	-	TRBJ2-2	TRBV2	TGTGCCAGCACAACCAGATGGACCGGGGAGCTGTTTTTT	CASTTRWTGELFF
many	TRBD2	TRBJ2-7	TRBV20-1	TGCAGTGCCGACGCTCGGCTAGCGGGGACCTACGAGCAGTACTTC	CSADARLAGTYEQYF
many	-	TRBJ2-1	TRBV6-2/TRBV6-3	TGTGCCAGCAGACCCGGGGGTGGGAGGAATGAGCAGTTCTTC	CASRPGGGRNEQFF
many	TRBD1	TRBJ2-7	TRBV20-1	TGCAGTGCTAAGAAAGGGACAGGGCTCAACGAGCAGTACTTC	CSAKKGTGLNEQYF
many	-	TRBJ1-1	TRBV20-1	TGCAGTGCTAGGGGGGGAATGAACACTGAAGCTTTCTTT	CSARGGMNTEAFF
many	TRBD1	TRBJ2-1	TRBV12-5	TGTGCTAGTGGTTTCCCCGGGACAGCGAATGAGCAGTTCTTC	CASGFPGTANEQFF
medium-sized	-	TRBJ1-3	TRBV7-2	TGTGCCAGCAGCTTAGCGCCGGCAGGGGGAAACACCATATATTTT	CASSLAPAGGNTIYF
few	-	TRBJ2-7	TRBV2	TGTGCCAGCAGTGAAGCGCCAGGGCGTTACGAGCAGTACTTC	CASSEAPGRYEQYF